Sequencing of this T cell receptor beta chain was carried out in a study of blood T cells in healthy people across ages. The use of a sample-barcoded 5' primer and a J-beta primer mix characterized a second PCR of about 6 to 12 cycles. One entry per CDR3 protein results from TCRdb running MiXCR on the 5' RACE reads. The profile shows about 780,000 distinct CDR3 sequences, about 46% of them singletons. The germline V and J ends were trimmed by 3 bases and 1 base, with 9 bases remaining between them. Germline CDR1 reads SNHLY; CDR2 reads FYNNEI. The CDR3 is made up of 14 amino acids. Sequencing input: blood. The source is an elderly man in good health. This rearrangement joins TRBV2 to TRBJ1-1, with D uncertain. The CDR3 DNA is TGTGCCAGCAGTGATTTCATGGGGAACACTGAAGCTTTCTTT. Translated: CASSDFMGNTEAFF.